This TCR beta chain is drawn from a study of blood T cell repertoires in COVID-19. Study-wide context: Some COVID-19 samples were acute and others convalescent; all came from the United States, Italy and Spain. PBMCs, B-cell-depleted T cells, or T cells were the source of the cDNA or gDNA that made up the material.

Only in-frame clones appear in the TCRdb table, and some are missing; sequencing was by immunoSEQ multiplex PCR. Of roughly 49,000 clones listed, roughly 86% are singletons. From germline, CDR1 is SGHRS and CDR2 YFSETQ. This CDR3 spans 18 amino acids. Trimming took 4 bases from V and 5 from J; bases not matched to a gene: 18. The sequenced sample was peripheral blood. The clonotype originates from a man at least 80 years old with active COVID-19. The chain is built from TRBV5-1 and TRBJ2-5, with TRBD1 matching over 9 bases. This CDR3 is CASSQDYRPGQGGETQYF. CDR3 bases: TGCGCCAGCAGCCAGGATTATAGGCCGGGACAGGGCGGGGAGACCCAGTACTTC.